Reported below is one T cell receptor (beta chain). Its target is unknown. Clones were sequenced by immunoSEQ multiplex PCR, and TCRdb holds only the in-frame ones, with some missing. The table lists 55,000 to 70,000 clones, 80% to 95% of them singletons. The sample is drawn from a study of lymphopenia after photon versus proton radiotherapy. Trimming took off 5 bases at V and 1 base at J, with 9 bases between the two ends. The CDR3 extends over 14 amino acids. The V gene's germline CDR1 is SEHNR and CDR2 FQNEAQ (reference sequence). Study-wide points: In patients who died, overall survival fell as post-nadir TCR diversity dropped more. Proton therapy kept repertoires fairly stable, unlike photons, which gained effector/memory cells.

The rearrangement uses TRBV7-9 and TRBJ1-5; D unclear. The receptor comes from a woman between 40 and 50 years old with cholangiocarcinoma. Sequences were derived from peripheral blood, sampled from a patient treated with photon-based radiotherapy. In DNA form, the CDR3 reads TGTGCCAGCAGCATGACGGGAAGCAATCAGCCCCAGCATTTT. Its translation: CASSMTGSNQPQHF.